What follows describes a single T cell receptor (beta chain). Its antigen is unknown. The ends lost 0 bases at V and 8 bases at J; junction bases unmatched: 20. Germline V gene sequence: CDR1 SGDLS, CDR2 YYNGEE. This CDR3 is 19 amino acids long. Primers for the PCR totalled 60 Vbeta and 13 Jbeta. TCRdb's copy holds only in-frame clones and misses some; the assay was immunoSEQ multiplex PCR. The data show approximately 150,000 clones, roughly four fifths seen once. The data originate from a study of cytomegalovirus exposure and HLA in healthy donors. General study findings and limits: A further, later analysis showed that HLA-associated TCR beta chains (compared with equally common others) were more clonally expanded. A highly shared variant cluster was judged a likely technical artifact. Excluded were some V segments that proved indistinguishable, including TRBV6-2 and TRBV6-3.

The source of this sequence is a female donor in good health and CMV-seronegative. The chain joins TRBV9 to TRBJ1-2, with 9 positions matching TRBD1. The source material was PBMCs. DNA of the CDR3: TGTGCCAGCAGCGTAGTTCCGGGGGGCAGGACAGGGGCGCCGGGCGGCTACACCTTC. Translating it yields CASSVVPGGRTGAPGGYTF.